This T cell receptor beta chain was found in a study of PD-1 blockade in classical Hodgkin lymphoma. The CDR3 is 13 residues long. The V end was cut by 4 bases, the J end by 10 bases, with 15 bases between. The germline V gene encodes CDR1 SGHRS and CDR2 YFSETQ. Time point specified: cycle 4 day 1 (C4D1), after less than seven weeks of nivolumab. Every patient was affected by relapse after autologous stem cell transplantation, while exposure to brentuximab vedotin was not uniform. Findings and caveats of the study: Baseline TCR diversity was reportedly lower in newly diagnosed patients than in healthy donors. It was reported as lower still in relapsed/refractory patients.

Profiled with immunoSEQ multiplex PCR; TCRdb holds only in-frame clones, not every one. The table has roughly 20,000 clones, 75% to 85% seen once; the top ten hold about 20%. In regard to this clone: Antigen unknown.

The clonotype originates from a human donor with classical Hodgkin lymphoma. Sequencing was performed on peripheral blood mononuclear cells (PBMCs), taken before the fourth cycle of nivolumab. The genes are TRBV5-1 and TRBJ2-1; D remains unclear. The CDR3 DNA follows: TGCGCCAGCAGCCCGGTCCGATATGAGGAGCAGTTCTTC. Translating it yields CASSPVRYEEQFF. Combining the CDR3 with reference TRBV5-1 and TRBJ2-1 gives the whole variable domain KAGVTQTPRYLIKTRGQQVTLSCSPISGHRSVSWYQQTPGQGLQFLFEYFSETQRNKGNFPGRFSGRQFSNSRSEMNVSTLELGDSALYLCASSPVRYEEQFFGPGTRLTVL.